The clone carrying this T cell receptor beta chain was seen repeatedly, ten times or more. Its antigen remains unidentified. Noted time point: sample taken at primary tumor resection. Each CDR3 protein is one row after TCRdb ran MiXCR on the 5' RACE reads. The table includes about 100,000 distinct CDR3 sequences, around 4.8% detected once. Trimming cost V 0 bases and J 7 bases, with 10 bases left between them. This CDR3 is 13 amino acids long. Germline V gene data show CDR1 as MNHNY and CDR2 as SVGAGI (reference sequence). This sample is drawn from a study of spatial heterogeneity in lung cancer. At the level of the study: Matched bulk RNA-seq gave a T cell module score that correlated strongly with tumor-region TCR transcript counts.

Notes on the study in general: Estimation of coverage gave values of roughly 7% for alpha and approximately 14% for beta chains in tumor T cells. Mutation counts in tumors were tracked by counts of expanded intratumoral alpha and beta TCRs.

The starting material was lung tumor tissue, obtained at surgery. The chain combines TRBV6-6 with TRBJ2-7; the D gene is possibly TRBD1 (5 bases). This TCR came from a male donor with early-stage non-small cell lung cancer. The CDR3 loop is CASSYSTGREQYF. CDR3 coding DNA: TGTGCCAGCAGTTACTCAACAGGACGGGAGCAGTACTTC.